These 21 T cell receptor beta chains were sequenced from one sample in a study of blood T cells in healthy people across ages. The authors ran a second PCR of 7 to 11 cycles using a sample-barcoded 5' primer and a J-beta primer mix. One entry per CDR3 protein, called by TCRdb with MiXCR from the 5' RACE reads. The table records 700,000 to 850,000 distinct CDR3 sequences, about 53% of them present only once. What was sequenced was blood. These receptor sequences come from a man older than 75 in good health.

The rearrangement uses TRBV5-1 and TRBJ2-1; 11 bases line up with TRBD2. V was clipped by 4 bases and J by 3 bases; unmatched bases: 3. CDR1 is SGHRS, CDR2 YFSETQ, per germline. This CDR3 has 15 residues. CDR3 in amino acids: CASSMTSGVYNEQFF. In nucleotides, the CDR3 is TGCGCCAGCAGCATGACTAGCGGGGTCTACAATGAGCAGTTCTTC.

The rearrangement uses TRBV29-1 and TRBJ1-1; TRBD1 might be the D (5 bases). This CDR3 is built from 13 residues. CDR1 and CDR2 (germline): SQVTM, ANQGSEA. The germline V and J ends were trimmed by 3 bases and 5 bases, with 13 bases remaining between them. In DNA form, the CDR3 reads TGCAGCGTTGATGAGGGGCTGGGTACTGAAGCTTTCTTT. Protein: CSVDEGLGTEAFF. The whole variable domain, filled in from reference TRBV29-1 and TRBJ1-1, reads SAVISQKPSRDICQRGTSLTIQCQVDSQVTMMFWYRQQPGQSLTLIATANQGSEATYESGFVIDKFPISRPNLTFSTLTVSNMSPEDSSIYLCSVDEGLGTEAFFGQGTRLTVV.

This clonotype occurred a few times. The rearrangement links TRBV20-1 to TRBJ1-5, with D unresolved. Germline V CDR1 and CDR2: DFQATT, SNEGSKA (reference sequence). This CDR3 is built from 14 residues. The germline V and J ends were trimmed by 6 bases and 3 bases, with 15 bases remaining between them. This chain's CDR3 is CSARSNFYNQPQHF. The CDR3 DNA reads TGCAGTGCACGCTCAAACTTCTACAATCAGCCCCAGCATTTT.

The rearrangement links TRBV20-1 to TRBJ2-3; 9 bases match TRBD2. This CDR3 has 13 residues. The germline CDR1 and CDR2 sequences are DFQATT and SNEGSKA (reference sequence). J lost 5 bases, V lost 4 bases, and 4 bases had no gene match. DNA for the CDR3: TGCAGTGCTACAGCGGGAGGCAGAGATACGCAGTATTTT. Amino acids: CSATAGGRDTQYF.

This clonotype has a count of ten or more. V is TRBV20-1 and J is TRBJ1-2; 7 nucleotides align to TRBD1. Trimming at V came to 0 bases and at J to 5 bases, leaving 6 bases not matched to a gene. The CDR3 contains 14 residues. The germline gives CDR1 DFQATT, CDR2 SNEGSKA (reference sequence). The CDR3 DNA is TGCAGTGCTAGAGAAGGAGGGGGCGCGTATGGCTACACCTTC. It encodes CSAREGGGAYGYTF.

V and J are TRBV21-1 and TRBJ2-1; the tabulated D call, TRBD2, remains unverified against the DNA. TRBV21-1 is reported as a pseudogene. The CDR3 runs to 15 residues. The CDR3 sequence: CARTERDAQINEQFF. The CDR3 region has the DNA TGTGCCAGAACCGAGCGGGACGCCCAGATTAATGAGCAGTTCTTC.

CDR3 loop: CASSRGTSGMRDEQFF. The CDR3 DNA reads TGTGCCAGCAGCCGCGGGACTAGCGGGATGAGGGATGAGCAGTTCTTC. The chain uses TRBV7-9 and TRBJ2-1; 13 positions agree with TRBD2. This CDR3 is 16 amino acids long. Trimming took 5 bases from V and 8 from J; bases not matched to a gene: 9. Germline V lookup: CDR1 SEHNR, CDR2 FQNEAQ (reference sequence). Filled out from reference TRBV7-9 and TRBJ2-1, the complete variable domain reads DTGVSQNPRHKITKRGQNVTFRCDPISEHNRLYWYRQTLGQGPEFLTYFQNEAQLEKSRLLSDRFSAERPKGSFSTLEIQRTEQGDSAMYLCASSRGTSGMRDEQFFGPGTRLTVL.

This chain uses TRBV11-2 with TRBJ2-5, with D tentatively TRBD2 (5 bases). V lost 1 base to trimming and J lost 0 bases, with 9 bases between them. The CDR3 extends over 15 amino acids. Germline V gives CDR1 SGHAT, CDR2 FQNNGV. The CDR3 region is CASSLVSGYQETQYF. CDR3 nucleotide sequence: TGTGCCAGCAGCTTAGTCAGCGGCTACCAAGAGACCCAGTACTTC.

Only a few counts were recorded for this clonotype. V and J are TRBV24-1 and TRBJ2-5, with 7 bases lining up with TRBD1. The CDR3 contains 15 residues. Germline CDR1 and CDR2: KGHDR and SFDVKD. V shed 4 bases, J shed 2 bases, and the junction held 6 bases outside the gene matches. CDR3 sequence: CATSEGQLGQETQYF. CDR3 nucleotide sequence: TGTGCCACCAGTGAGGGACAGCTTGGACAAGAGACCCAGTACTTC.

The rearrangement uses TRBV5-1 and TRBJ2-3; 8 nucleotides align to TRBD2. The germline CDR1 and CDR2 sequences are SGHRS and YFSETQ. With 4 bases clipped from V and 14 bases from J, the junction kept 18 bases outside the gene matches. The CDR3 runs 15 residues. CDR3: CASSPGTSSVRYAYF. The CDR3 DNA is TGCGCCAGCAGCCCAGGGACTAGTTCGGTGAGATACGCGTATTTT.

The rearrangement joins TRBV27 to TRBJ2-5, with D perhaps matching TRBD2 (5 bases). This CDR3 contains 15 residues. Trimming stripped 6 bases from V and 11 bases from J, with 25 bases between. The germline V gene has CDR1 MNHEY and CDR2 SMNVEV (reference sequence). Here the CDR3 DNA reads TGTGCCAGCAGCCCGTACCGGGATCTACTCTACGAACAGTACTTC. Its translation: CASSPYRDLLYEQYF.

The rearrangement links TRBV6-2 or TRBV6-3 to TRBJ2-7; weak D call: TRBD1 (5 bases). The V end was cut by 4 bases, the J end by 3 bases, with 16 bases between. The length of the CDR3 is 15 residues. Germline V gives CDR1 MNHEY, CDR2 SVGEGT. CDR3 in amino acids: CASSSNPQGRYEQYF. In DNA form, the CDR3 reads TGTGCCAGCAGTTCTAACCCGCAGGGCCGCTACGAGCAGTACTTC.

The chain couples TRBV15 to TRBJ2-4; 8 bases fit TRBD2. CDR1 LNHNV and CDR2 YYDKDF come from the germline V gene (reference sequence). This CDR3 has 14 amino acids. The J segment lost 6 bases and the V segment lost 1 base, leaving 2 bases of the junction unmatched. In DNA form, the CDR3 reads TGTGCCACCAGCAGAGCAGCGGGAGTAAACATTCAGTACTTC. Translating it yields CATSRAAGVNIQYF.

V and J are TRBV24-1 and TRBJ2-5; 8 bases are shared with TRBD2. The J segment lost 4 bases and the V segment lost 4 bases, leaving 4 bases of the junction unmatched. Looked up from germline, CDR1 is KGHDR and CDR2 is SFDVKD. The CDR3 sequence is 14 residues long. The CDR3 reads CATSEGTRAETQYF. CDR3 sequence (DNA): TGTGCCACCAGTGAGGGGACTAGGGCAGAGACCCAGTACTTC.

The DNA of the CDR3 is TGTGCCAGCAGCCCCGGGACTAGCGGGAGGCAAGATGAGCAGTTCTTC. This codes for CASSPGTSGRQDEQFF. The chain combines TRBV11-3 with TRBJ2-1; 15 nucleotides line up with TRBD2. The germline gives CDR1 SGHNT, CDR2 YENEEA. After removal of 5 bases from V and 8 bases from J, the junction contained 7 bases not matched to a gene. This CDR3 spans 16 amino acids.

This sequence joins TRBV9 and TRBJ1-1; D unresolved. Germline-derived CDR1 and CDR2 are SGDLS and YYNGEE. The CDR3 is 15 amino acids. V was cut by 0 bases and J by 0 bases, with 9 bases left in between. CDR3 sequence reads: CASSVVEGLNTEAFF. Here the CDR3 DNA reads TGTGCCAGCAGCGTAGTTGAGGGCTTGAACACTGAAGCTTTCTTT.

The gene calls are TRBV7-2 and TRBJ1-2, with unresolved D. The CDR3 is made up of 12 amino acids. V dropped 1 base and J dropped 8 bases, with 8 bases sitting between them. Germline V gives CDR1 SGHTA, CDR2 FQGNSA. CDR3 bases: TGTGCCAGCAGCTTAGTCCCAGAAGGCTACACCTTC. Encoded protein: CASSLVPEGYTF.

The chain links TRBV12-3 or TRBV12-4 to TRBJ1-5; D perhaps matches TRBD1 (5 bases). Trimming removed 6 bases from V and 4 bases from J, with 13 bases in between. The CDR3 covers 14 residues. The CDR3 DNA reads as TGTGCCAGCAGCTACGACAGCCGTAATCAGCCCCAGCATTTT. It yields the protein CASSYDSRNQPQHF.

This clonotype appeared a few times. The V and J genes are TRBV28 and TRBJ2-3; D may correspond to TRBD1 or TRBD2 (5 bases each). CDR1 is MDHEN, CDR2 SYDVKM, per germline. There are 15 residues in the CDR3. Trimming shortened V by 5 bases and J by 4 bases, and 16 bases separated the two germline ends. This chain's CDR3 is CASSDGTRVADTQYF. The DNA for the CDR3 is TGTGCCAGCAGTGATGGGACGAGAGTAGCAGATACGCAGTATTTT.

The chain has TRBV7-6 and TRBJ2-5; 13 positions match TRBD2. Germline loops: CDR1 SGHVS, CDR2 FNYEAQ. This CDR3 spans 16 amino acids. The ends lost 3 bases at V and 1 base at J; junction bases unmatched: 2. Written as DNA, the CDR3 is TGTGCCAGCAGCTTGACTAGCGGGAGGCCCCAAGAGACCCAGTACTTC. Translated, it gives CASSLTSGRPQETQYF.

This clonotype was counted once. It may be a read error: a sequence one base away is much more abundant. The chain uses TRBV5-1 and TRBJ2-3; tentative D call: TRBD1 (6 bases). CDR3 length: 15 residues. Germline loops: CDR1 SGHRS, CDR2 YFSETQ. The germline V and J ends were trimmed by 2 bases and 1 base, with 11 bases remaining between them. The CDR3 DNA follows: TGCGCCAGCAGCTTCGGGGACATCCGCACAGATACGCAGTATTTT. This sequence encodes CASSFGDIRTDTQYF. The full variable domain, in which reference TRBV5-1 and TRBJ2-3 provide the parts outside the CDR3, is KAGVTQTPRYLIKTRGQQVTLSCSPISGHRSVSWYQQTPGQGLQFLFEYFSETQRNKGNFPGRFSGRQFSNSRSEMNVSTLELGDSALYLCASSFGDIRTDTQYFGPGTRLTVL.